This T cell receptor beta chain derives from a study of cytomegalovirus exposure and HLA in healthy donors. Study-level background: Genetic ancestry analysis placed over 75% of the 410 or so donors that were genotyped in the Caucasian-associated cluster.

J gave up 8 bases and V 9 bases, and 13 bases lay outside the gene matches. The CDR3 contains 15 residues. Per the germline V gene, CDR1 is MDHEN and CDR2 is SYDVKM. The PCR ran on 60 Vbeta and 13 Jbeta primers. Profiling relied on immunoSEQ multiplex PCR, and the TCRdb table lists in-frame clones only, not all of them. The table records 200,000 or so clones, roughly 83% of them present only once. Only one count was recorded for this clone. Antigen: not known. The study, taken as a whole, reports: Researchers reportedly found TCR beta sequences accurately predicted most subjects' HLA-A and HLA-B alleles. A previous analysis found most TCR beta V segments productive roughly 87% or roughly 30% of the time.

The rearrangement links TRBV28 to TRBJ1-2; 12 nucleotides line up with TRBD1. This receptor was obtained from a male donor in good health and CMV-seropositive. The sequenced sample consisted of PBMCs. CDR3 protein: CASKGGTGGIRGYTF. In nucleotides, the CDR3 is TGTGCCAGTAAGGGTGGGACAGGGGGCATTAGGGGCTACACCTTC.